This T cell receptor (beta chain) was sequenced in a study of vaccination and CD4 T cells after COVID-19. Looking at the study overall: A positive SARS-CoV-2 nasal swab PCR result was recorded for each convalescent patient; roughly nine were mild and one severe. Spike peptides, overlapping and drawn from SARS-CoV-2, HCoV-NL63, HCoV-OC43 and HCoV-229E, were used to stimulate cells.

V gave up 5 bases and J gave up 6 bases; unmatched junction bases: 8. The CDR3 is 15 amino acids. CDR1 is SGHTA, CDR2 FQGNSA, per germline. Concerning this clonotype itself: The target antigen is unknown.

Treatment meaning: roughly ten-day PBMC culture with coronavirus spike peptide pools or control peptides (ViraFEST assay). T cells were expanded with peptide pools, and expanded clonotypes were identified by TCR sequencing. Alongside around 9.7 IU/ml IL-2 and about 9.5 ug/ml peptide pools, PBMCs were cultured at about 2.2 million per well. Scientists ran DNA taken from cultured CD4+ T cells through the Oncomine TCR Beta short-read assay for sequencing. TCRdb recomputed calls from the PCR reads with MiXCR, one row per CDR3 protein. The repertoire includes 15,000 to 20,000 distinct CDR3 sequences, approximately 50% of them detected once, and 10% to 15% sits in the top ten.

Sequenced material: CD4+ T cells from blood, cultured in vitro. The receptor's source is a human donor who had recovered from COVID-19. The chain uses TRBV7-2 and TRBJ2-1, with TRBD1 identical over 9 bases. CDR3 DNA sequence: TGTGCCAGCAGCCGACTAGGGACAGGGCTCAATGAGCAGTTCTTC. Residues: CASSRLGTGLNEQFF. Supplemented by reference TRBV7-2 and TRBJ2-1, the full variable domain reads GAGVSQSPSNKVTEKGKDVELRCDPISGHTALYWYRQSLGQGLEFLIYFQGNSAPDKSGLPSDRFSAERTGGSVSTLTIQRTQQEDSAVYLCASSRLGTGLNEQFFGPGTRLTVL.